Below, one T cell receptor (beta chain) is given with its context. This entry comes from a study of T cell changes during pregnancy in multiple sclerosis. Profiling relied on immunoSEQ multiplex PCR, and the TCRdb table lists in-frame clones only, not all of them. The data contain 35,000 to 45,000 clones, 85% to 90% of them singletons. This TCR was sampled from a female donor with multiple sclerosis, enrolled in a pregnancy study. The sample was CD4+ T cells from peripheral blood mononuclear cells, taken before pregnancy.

The CDR3 loop reads CASSQDSNYGYTF. Here the CDR3 DNA reads TGTGCCAGCAGTCAGGATTCTAACTATGGCTACACCTTC. The chain joins TRBV6-6 to TRBJ1-2; D is ambiguous. V shed 5 bases and J shed 0 bases, with 7 bases lying between them. Germline V gene sequence: CDR1 MNHNY, CDR2 SVGAGI (reference sequence). CDR3 length: 13 residues.